These 6 T cell receptor beta chains were sequenced from one sample in a study of cytomegalovirus exposure and HLA in healthy donors. PCR employed 60 Vbeta and 13 Jbeta primers. Repertoires were generated with immunoSEQ multiplex PCR, while TCRdb's copy carries only in-frame clones and drops some. Of some 90,000 clones detected, approximately 80% appear once; the ten largest clones hold around 23%. Sequencing used PBMCs. The source is a woman between 50 and 59 years old in good health and CMV-seropositive.

V usage is TRBV6-1 and J usage is TRBJ2-5; D gene uncertain. The J call may be incorrect, as the DNA end agrees better with TRBJ2-7. This CDR3 is 14 amino acids long. The germline gives CDR1 MNHNS, CDR2 SASEGT. The DNA for the CDR3 is TGTGCCAGCAGTGAAGCGCTGACATCCTACGAGCAGTACTTC. This codes for CASSEALTSYEQYF.

The V gene is TRBV27, the J gene TRBJ2-7; a weak D match, TRBD1 (6 bases). CDR3 length equals 13 residues. Germline CDR1 MNHEY, CDR2 SMNVEV (reference sequence). Written as DNA, the CDR3 is TGTGCCAGCAGTTTAGGGGGCTCCAACGAGCAGTACGTC. It translates to CASSLGGSNEQYV.

The chain joins TRBV29-1 to TRBJ1-4; D possibly corresponds to TRBD1 (5 bases). The CDR3 length is 12 residues. Germline V gives CDR1 SQVTM, CDR2 ANQGSEA. The V end was cut by 4 bases, the J end by 3 bases, with 6 bases between. The CDR3 nucleotides are TGCAGCGTTGGACAGCCTAATGAAAAACTGTTTTTT. It yields the protein CSVGQPNEKLFF.

The genes are TRBV6-1 and TRBJ2-7; D not certain. V shed 2 bases and J shed 1 base, with 18 bases lying between them. The length of the CDR3 is 17 residues. The germline V gene encodes CDR1 MNHNS and CDR2 SASEGT. DNA of the CDR3: TGTGCCAGCAGTGAACAGTGGTTAGCACTTGGGTCCTACGAGCAGTACTTC. Protein: CASSEQWLALGSYEQYF.

This chain connects TRBV18 to TRBJ1-4; D gene uncertain. The ends were cut back, 2 bases at V and 8 bases at J, with 6 bases in the middle. Germline assignment: CDR1 KGHSH and CDR2 LQKENI. There are 12 residues in the CDR3. CDR3 DNA: TGTGCCAGCTCACCAGGGAGAGAAAAACTGTTTTTT. Protein: CASSPGREKLFF.

The chain employs TRBV11-3 and TRBJ1-4; TRBD1 is a possible D gene (6 bases). The germline V gene encodes CDR1 SGHNT and CDR2 YENEEA. The V end lost 5 bases, the J end lost 2 bases, and 9 bases lay between the germline ends. This CDR3 has 14 amino acids. The CDR3 here is CASSPRGTNEKLFF. As DNA, the CDR3 is TGTGCCAGCAGCCCCAGGGGTACTAATGAAAAACTGTTTTTT. Full variable domain (rest looked up from reference TRBV11-3 and TRBJ1-4): EAGVVQSPRYKIIEKKQPVAFWCNPISGHNTLYWYLQNLGQGPELLIRYENEEAVDDSQLPKDRFSAERLKGVDSTLKIQPAELGDSAVYLCASSPRGTNEKLFFGSGTQLSVL.